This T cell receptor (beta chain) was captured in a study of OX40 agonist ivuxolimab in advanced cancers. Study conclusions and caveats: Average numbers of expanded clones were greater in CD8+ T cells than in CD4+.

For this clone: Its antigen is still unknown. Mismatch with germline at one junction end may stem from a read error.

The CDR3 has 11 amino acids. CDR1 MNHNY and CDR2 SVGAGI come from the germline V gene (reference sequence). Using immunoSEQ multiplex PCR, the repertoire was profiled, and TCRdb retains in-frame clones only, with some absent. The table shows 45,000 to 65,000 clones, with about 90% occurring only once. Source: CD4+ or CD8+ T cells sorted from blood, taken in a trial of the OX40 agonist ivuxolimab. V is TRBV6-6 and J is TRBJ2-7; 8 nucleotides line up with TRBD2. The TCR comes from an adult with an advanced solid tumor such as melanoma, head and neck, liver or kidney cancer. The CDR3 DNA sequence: TGTGCCGCCAGCGGGATGGCGGGGGGCCTATTC. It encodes CAASGMAGGLF.